The clone carrying this TCR beta chain was observed a few times. Antigen: not known. 5'RACE with constant-segment primers built TCRalpha and TCRbeta cDNA libraries with UMIs. From the 5' RACE reads, TCRdb called clonotypes with MiXCR, one entry per CDR3 protein. Among 80,000 to 90,000 distinct CDR3 sequences, around a quarter were seen once, and the ten largest hold about 40%. These data originate in a study of T-cell memory formation after mild COVID-19. The CDR3 sequence is 13 residues long. Deletions cut 3 bases from V and 6 bases from J, with 10 bases between. Germline loops: CDR1 MGHRA, CDR2 YSYEKL. Study-wide points: CD4/CD8 balance characterized clones contracting day 15 to 85, and CD4+ skew characterized later expanders.

The chain has TRBV4-1 and TRBJ2-3; D is unresolved. The sequenced sample consisted of PBMCs or a T cell subset sorted from them (not recorded which). The sequence came from a man between 18 and 29 years old who had mild COVID-19 (a few samples of this study predate the infection). Cell type and time point are not known. CDR3 in DNA: TGCGCCAGCAGCCATGCCCTTGGGGATACGCAGTATTTT. Protein: CASSHALGDTQYF.